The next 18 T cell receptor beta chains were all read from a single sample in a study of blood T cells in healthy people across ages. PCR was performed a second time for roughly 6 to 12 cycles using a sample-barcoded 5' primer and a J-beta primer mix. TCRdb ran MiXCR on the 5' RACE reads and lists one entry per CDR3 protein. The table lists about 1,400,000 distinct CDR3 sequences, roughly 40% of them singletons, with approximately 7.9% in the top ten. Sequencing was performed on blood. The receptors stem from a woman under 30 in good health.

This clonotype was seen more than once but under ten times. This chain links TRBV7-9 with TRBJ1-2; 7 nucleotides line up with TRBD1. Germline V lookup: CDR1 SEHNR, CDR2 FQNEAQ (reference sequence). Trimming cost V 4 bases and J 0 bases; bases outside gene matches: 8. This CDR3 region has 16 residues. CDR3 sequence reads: CASSSRTGGPNYGYTF. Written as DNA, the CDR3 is TGTGCCAGCAGCTCAAGGACAGGAGGACCTAACTATGGCTACACCTTC. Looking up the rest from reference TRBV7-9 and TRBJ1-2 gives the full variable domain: DTGVSQNPRHKITKRGQNVTFRCDPISEHNRLYWYRQTLGQGPEFLTYFQNEAQLEKSRLLSDRFSAERPKGSFSTLEIQRTEQGDSAMYLCASSSRTGGPNYGYTFGSGTRLTVV.

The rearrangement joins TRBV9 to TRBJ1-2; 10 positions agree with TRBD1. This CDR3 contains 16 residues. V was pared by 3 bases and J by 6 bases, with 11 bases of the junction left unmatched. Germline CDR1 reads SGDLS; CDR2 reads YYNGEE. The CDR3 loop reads CASSEPLGTGVNGYTF. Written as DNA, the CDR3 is TGTGCCAGCAGCGAACCCCTCGGGACAGGGGTTAATGGCTACACCTTC.

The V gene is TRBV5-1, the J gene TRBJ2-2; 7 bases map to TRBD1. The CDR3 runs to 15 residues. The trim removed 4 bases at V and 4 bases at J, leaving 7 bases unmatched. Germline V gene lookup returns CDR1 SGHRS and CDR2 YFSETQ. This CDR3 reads CASSTATGSTGELFF. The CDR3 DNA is TGCGCCAGCAGCACCGCGACAGGGAGCACCGGGGAGCTGTTTTTT.

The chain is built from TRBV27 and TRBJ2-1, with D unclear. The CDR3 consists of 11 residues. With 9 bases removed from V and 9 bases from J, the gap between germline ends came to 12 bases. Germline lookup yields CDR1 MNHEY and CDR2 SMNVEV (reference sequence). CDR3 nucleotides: TGTGCCAGACGAAGGGCATCTGAGCAGTTCTTC. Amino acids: CARRRASEQFF.

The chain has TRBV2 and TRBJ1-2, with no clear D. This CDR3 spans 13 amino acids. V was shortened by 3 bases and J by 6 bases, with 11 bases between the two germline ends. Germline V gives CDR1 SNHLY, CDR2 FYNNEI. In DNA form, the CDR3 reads TGTGCCAGCAGTGAGACACAGATTAATGGCTACACCTTC. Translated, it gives CASSETQINGYTF. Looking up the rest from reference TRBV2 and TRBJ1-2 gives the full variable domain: EPEVTQTPSHQVTQMGQEVILRCVPISNHLYFYWYRQILGQKVEFLVSFYNNEISEKSEIFDDQFSVERPDGSNFTLKIRSTKLEDSAMYFCASSETQINGYTFGSGTRLTVV.

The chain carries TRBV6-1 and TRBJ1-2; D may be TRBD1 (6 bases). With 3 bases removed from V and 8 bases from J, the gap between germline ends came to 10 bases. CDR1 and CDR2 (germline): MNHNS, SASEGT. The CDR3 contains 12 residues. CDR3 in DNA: TGTGCCAGCAGTGAGAGGGGGATCGGCTACACCTTC. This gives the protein CASSERGIGYTF.

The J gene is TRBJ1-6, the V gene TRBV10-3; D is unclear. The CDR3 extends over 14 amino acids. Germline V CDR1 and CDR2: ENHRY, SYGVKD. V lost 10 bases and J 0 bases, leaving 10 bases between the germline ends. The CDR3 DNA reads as TGTGCCACACAAGTGAGCTCCTATAATTCACCCCTCCACTTT. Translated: CATQVSSYNSPLHF.

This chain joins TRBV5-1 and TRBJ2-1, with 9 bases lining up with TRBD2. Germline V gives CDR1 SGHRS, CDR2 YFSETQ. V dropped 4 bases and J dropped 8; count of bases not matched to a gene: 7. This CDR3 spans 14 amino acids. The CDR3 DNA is TGCGCCAGCAGCGAAACGGGACTAGCCCATGAGCAGTTCTTC. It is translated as CASSETGLAHEQFF.

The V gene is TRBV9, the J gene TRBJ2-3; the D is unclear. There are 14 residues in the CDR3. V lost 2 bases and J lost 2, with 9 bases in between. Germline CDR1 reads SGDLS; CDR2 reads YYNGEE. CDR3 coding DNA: TGTGCCAGCAGCGTCCGAGATAACACAGATACGCAGTATTTT. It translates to CASSVRDNTDTQYF.

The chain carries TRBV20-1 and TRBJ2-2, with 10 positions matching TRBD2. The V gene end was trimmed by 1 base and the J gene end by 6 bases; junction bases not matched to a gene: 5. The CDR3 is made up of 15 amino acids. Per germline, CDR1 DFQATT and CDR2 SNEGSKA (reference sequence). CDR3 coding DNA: TGCAGTGCTAGAGCTCCAAGCGGGGGGGCCGGGGAGCTGTTTTTT. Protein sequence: CSARAPSGGAGELFF.

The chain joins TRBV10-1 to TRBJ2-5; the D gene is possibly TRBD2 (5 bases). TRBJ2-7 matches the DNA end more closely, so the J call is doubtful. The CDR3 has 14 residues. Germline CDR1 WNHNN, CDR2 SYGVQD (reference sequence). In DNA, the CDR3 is TGCGCCAGCTCCCAAGGGCCTAGCTACTACGAGCAGTACTTC. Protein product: CASSQGPSYYEQYF.

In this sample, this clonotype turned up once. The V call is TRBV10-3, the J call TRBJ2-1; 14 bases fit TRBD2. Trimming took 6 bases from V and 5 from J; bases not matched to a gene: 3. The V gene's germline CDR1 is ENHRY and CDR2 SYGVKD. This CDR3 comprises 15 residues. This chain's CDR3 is CAIRAGLAGDNEQFF. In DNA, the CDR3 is TGTGCCATCAGGGCGGGACTAGCGGGAGACAATGAGCAGTTCTTC.

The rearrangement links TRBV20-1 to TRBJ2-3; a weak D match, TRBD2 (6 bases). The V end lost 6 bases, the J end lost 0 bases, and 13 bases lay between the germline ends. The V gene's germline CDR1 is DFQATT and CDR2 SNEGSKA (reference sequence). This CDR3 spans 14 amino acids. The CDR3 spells CSADPGLSTDTQYF. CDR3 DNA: TGCAGTGCCGACCCTGGACTAAGCACAGATACGCAGTATTTT.

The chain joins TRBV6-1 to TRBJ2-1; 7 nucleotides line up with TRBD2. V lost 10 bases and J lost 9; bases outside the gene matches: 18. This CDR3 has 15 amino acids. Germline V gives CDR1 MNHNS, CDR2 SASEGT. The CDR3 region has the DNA TGTGCCACTAGGGGCGGGACTACCTTTTTGGGTGAGCAGTTCTTC. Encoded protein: CATRGGTTFLGEQFF.

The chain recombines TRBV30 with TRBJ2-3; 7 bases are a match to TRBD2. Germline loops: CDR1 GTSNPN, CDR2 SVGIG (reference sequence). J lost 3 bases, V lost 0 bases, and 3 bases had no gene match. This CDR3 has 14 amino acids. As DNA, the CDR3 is TGTGCCTGGAGTGTCCCGGGAGGTACAGATACGCAGTATTTT. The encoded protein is CAWSVPGGTDTQYF.

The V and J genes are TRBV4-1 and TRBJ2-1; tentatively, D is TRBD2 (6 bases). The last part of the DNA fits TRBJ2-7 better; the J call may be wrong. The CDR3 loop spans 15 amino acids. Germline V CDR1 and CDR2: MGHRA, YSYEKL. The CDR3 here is CASSQVASAYNEQYF. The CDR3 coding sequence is TGCGCCAGCAGCCAAGTCGCTAGCGCATACAATGAGCAGTACTTC.

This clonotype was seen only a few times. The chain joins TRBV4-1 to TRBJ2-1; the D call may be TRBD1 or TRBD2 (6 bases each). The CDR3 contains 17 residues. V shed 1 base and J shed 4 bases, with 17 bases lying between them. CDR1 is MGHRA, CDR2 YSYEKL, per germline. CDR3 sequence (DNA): TGCGCCAGCAGCCAAGCGAGGGGACCGGGGGCTTACAATGAGCAGTTCTTC. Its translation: CASSQARGPGAYNEQFF.

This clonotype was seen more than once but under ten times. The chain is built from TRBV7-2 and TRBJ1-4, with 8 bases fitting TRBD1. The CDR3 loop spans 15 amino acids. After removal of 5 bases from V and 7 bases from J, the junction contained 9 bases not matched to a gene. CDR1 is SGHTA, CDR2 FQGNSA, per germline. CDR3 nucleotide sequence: TGTGCCAGCAGCCCTCAGGGGGCGCATGGTGAAAAACTGTTTTTT. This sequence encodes CASSPQGAHGEKLFF.